The 21 T cell receptor beta chains below come from one sample, sequenced in a study of cytomegalovirus exposure and HLA in healthy donors. It was with 60 Vbeta and 13 Jbeta primers that the PCR ran. The protocol was immunoSEQ multiplex PCR, while the TCRdb copy is restricted to in-frame clones and leaves out a portion. Among under 250,000 clones listed, around 78% were seen once. The sample taken for sequencing was PBMCs. The receptor source for this set is a boy under 18 in good health and CMV-seronegative.

The rearrangement links TRBV5-1 to TRBJ1-1; D possibly corresponds to TRBD1 (5 bases). Germline V gene sequence: CDR1 SGHRS, CDR2 YFSETQ. This CDR3 has 16 residues. V was shortened by 5 bases and J by 6 bases, with 23 bases between the two germline ends. The CDR3 DNA reads TGCGCCAGCAGTGGATCTACCGGGGGTATTTACGCTGAAGCTTTCTTT. This codes for CASSGSTGGIYAEAFF.

The chain employs TRBV6-6 and TRBJ1-5; D not certain. CDR1 is MNHNY and CDR2 is SVGAGI in the germline V gene (reference sequence). The CDR3 totals 16 residues. V lost 4 bases, J lost 8 bases, and 21 bases lay in between. The chain's CDR3 is CASSSRDIQVNKPQHF. Here the CDR3 DNA reads TGTGCCAGCAGTTCACGAGATATTCAGGTGAACAAGCCCCAGCATTTT.

The sample holds a few counts of this clone. The rearrangement joins TRBV5-5 to TRBJ1-2; 7 bases are a match to TRBD1. This CDR3 has 15 residues. Germline CDR1 SGHKS, CDR2 YYEKEE (reference sequence). V was clipped by 0 bases and J by 6 bases; unmatched bases: 8. The CDR3 DNA reads TGTGCCAGCAGCTTGGAACCCGGACAGGCCCATGGCTACACCTTC. Translated: CASSLEPGQAHGYTF.

This clone was found once. The gene calls are TRBV2 and TRBJ2-1; the D is unclear. Trimming left V 2 bases short and J 0 bases short, with 11 bases between. This CDR3 spans 16 amino acids. Germline values: CDR1 SNHLY, CDR2 FYNNEI. CDR3 residues: CASSELGRSSYNEQFF. In DNA, the CDR3 is TGTGCCAGCAGTGAACTTGGTAGGAGCTCCTACAATGAGCAGTTCTTC.

V gene TRBV27 combines with J gene TRBJ2-6; D is possibly TRBD1 (7 bases). The ends were cut back, 9 bases at V and 2 bases at J, with 17 bases in the middle. The germline gives CDR1 MNHEY, CDR2 SMNVEV (reference sequence). The CDR3 runs to 16 residues. The DNA for the CDR3 is TGTGCCAGTAGCGGTGACGACAGGGCTGGGGCCAACGTCCTGACTTTC. Translated, it gives CASSGDDRAGANVLTF.

The CDR3 is CASHVKMSGDYGYTF. CDR3 bases: TGCGCCAGCCATGTCAAAATGTCAGGGGACTATGGCTACACCTTC. The chain joins TRBV10-2 to TRBJ1-2; perhaps TRBD1 as D (6 bases). Germline-derived CDR1 and CDR2 are WSHSY and SAAADI. V was clipped by 8 bases and J by 3 bases, with 19 bases between them. This CDR3 is 15 amino acids long.

This chain connects TRBV18 to TRBJ2-1; 10 nucleotides match TRBD1. Unmatched junction bases numbered 18, after V lost 3 bases and J lost 4 bases. The germline CDR1 and CDR2 sequences are KGHSH and LQKENI. This CDR3 has 20 amino acids. This CDR3 is CASSPSPGQGSLTLYNEQFF. In DNA, the CDR3 is TGTGCCAGCTCACCCTCTCCGGGACAGGGGTCCCTTACCCTTTACAATGAGCAGTTCTTC.

This clone was seen only a few times. CDR3 nucleotide sequence: TGTGCCTCGATAGTTTGGAACACTGAAGCTTTCTTT. Translated, it gives CASIVWNTEAFF. The chain links TRBV30 to TRBJ1-1; D is unclear. Germline lookup yields CDR1 GTSNPN and CDR2 SVGIG (reference sequence). The CDR3 loop spans 12 amino acids. Trimming shortened V by 7 bases and J by 1 base, and 10 bases separated the two germline ends.

This clone was counted only a few times. The chain joins TRBV7-9 to TRBJ1-2; possibly TRBD1 for D (6 bases). CDR1 and CDR2 (germline): SEHNR, FQNEAQ (reference sequence). The CDR3 runs 15 residues. Deletions cut 2 bases from V and 8 bases from J, with 18 bases between. CDR3 DNA sequence: TGTGCCAGCAGCTTATCGGCAGGGGAATACAAGGGCTACACCTTC. It specifies CASSLSAGEYKGYTF.

This clone was observed once. This chain links TRBV4-1 with TRBJ1-4; maybe TRBD1 (6 bases). The CDR3 is made up of 18 amino acids. Trimming shortened V by 3 bases and J by 0 bases, and 17 bases separated the two germline ends. The germline gives CDR1 MGHRA, CDR2 YSYEKL. In DNA, the CDR3 is TGCGCCAGCAGCCAGTTACAGGGTCGGACCTCAACTAATGAAAAACTGTTTTTT. Protein sequence: CASSQLQGRTSTNEKLFF.

V and J are TRBV10-2 and TRBJ2-2; weak D call: TRBD1 (6 bases). V lost 0 bases and J lost 3, with 14 bases in between. The CDR3 consists of 17 residues. Germline values: CDR1 WSHSY, CDR2 SAAADI. The CDR3 region has the DNA TGCGCCAGCAGTGAGTCGATGGGGGCGAGCGACACCGGGGAGCTGTTTTTT. Translated: CASSESMGASDTGELFF.

V usage is TRBV9 and J usage is TRBJ2-7, with 12 bases fitting TRBD2. The ends lost 5 bases at V and 4 bases at J; junction bases unmatched: 7. CDR1 and CDR2 (germline): SGDLS, YYNGEE. The CDR3 has 15 amino acids. Here the CDR3 reads CASSPGTSGPYEQYF. The CDR3 region has the DNA TGTGCCAGCAGTCCAGGGACTAGCGGGCCTTACGAGCAGTACTTC. Complete variable domain (other parts from reference TRBV9 and TRBJ2-7): DSGVTQTPKHLITATGQRVTLRCSPRSGDLSVYWYQQSLDQGLQFLIQYYNGEERAKGNILERFSAQQFPDLHSELNLSSLELGDSALYFCASSPGTSGPYEQYFGPGTRLTVT.

V gene TRBV27 combines with J gene TRBJ1-1, with TRBD1 matching 8 bases. J lost 4 bases, V lost 3 bases, and 4 bases had no gene match. The CDR3 loop spans 14 amino acids. Germline V lookup: CDR1 MNHEY, CDR2 SMNVEV (reference sequence). The CDR3 DNA reads TGTGCCAGCAGTTTCAGGGGGCCGAGCACTGAAGCTTTCTTT. Amino acids: CASSFRGPSTEAFF.

CDR3 residues: CASSSRDSPSADTQYF. In DNA, the CDR3 is TGCGCCAGCAGCTCAAGAGACTCACCTTCGGCGGATACGCAGTATTTT. This sequence joins TRBV5-1 and TRBJ2-3; no reliable D call. Trimming removed 3 bases at V and 6 bases at J, with 20 bases between. This CDR3 is built from 16 residues. The V gene's germline CDR1 is SGHRS and CDR2 YFSETQ.

The chain employs TRBV2 and TRBJ2-5; no clear D gene. There are 12 residues in the CDR3. Germline loops: CDR1 SNHLY, CDR2 FYNNEI. V shed 3 bases and J shed 7 bases, with 9 bases lying between them. The CDR3 DNA reads as TGTGCCAGCAGTGAGAGCCTCGGGACCCAGTACTTC. Its translation: CASSESLGTQYF.

J is TRBJ2-7 and V is TRBV6-5; the D is unclear. Trimming took off 0 bases at V and 2 bases at J, with 8 bases between the two ends. The length of the CDR3 is 14 residues. Germline V gives CDR1 MNHEY, CDR2 SVGAGI. The CDR3 DNA reads TGTGCCAGCAGTTACTCGGCAGGCACCTACGAGCAGTACTTC. This translates into CASSYSAGTYEQYF.

In this sample, this clone turned up a few times. This chain uses TRBV5-1 with TRBJ1-1; 7 bases fit TRBD1. The J segment lost 8 bases and the V segment lost 4 bases, leaving 11 bases of the junction unmatched. Germline values: CDR1 SGHRS, CDR2 YFSETQ. The CDR3 spans 14 residues. The CDR3 sequence is CASSPGQVVGEAFF. The CDR3 DNA reads as TGCGCCAGCAGCCCCGGACAGGTGGTGGGGGAAGCTTTCTTT.

The chain carries TRBV5-6 and TRBJ2-7; 7 nucleotides align to TRBD1. The CDR3 contains 15 residues. V was pared by 4 bases and J by 3 bases, with 10 bases of the junction left unmatched. Germline CDR1 and CDR2: SGHDT and YYEEEE. This CDR3 is CASSHGQDIGYEQYF. Written as DNA, the CDR3 is TGTGCCAGCAGCCACGGACAGGACATCGGCTACGAGCAGTACTTC.

V and J are TRBV5-1 and TRBJ1-2, with a possible D match to TRBD1 (5 bases). The germline V and J ends were trimmed by 0 bases and 7 bases, with 13 bases remaining between them. The CDR3 is 14 residues long. CDR1 and CDR2 from the germline V gene are SGHRS and YFSETQ. Written as DNA, the CDR3 is TGCGCCAGCAGCTTGGCCGGCAGGGTGGGTGGCTACACCTTC. Translated, it gives CASSLAGRVGGYTF.

The table lists this clone with a count of one. The chain is built from TRBV5-1 and TRBJ2-1, with 13 positions matching TRBD2. Germline trimming cut 3 bases from V and 0 bases from J; bases unmatched to any gene: 21. The CDR3 is 23 residues long. Germline CDR1 reads SGHRS; CDR2 reads YFSETQ. CDR3 DNA: TGCGCCAGCAGCTCGACAAAATATCGGACAGACTGGACTAGCGGGAGCTCCTACAATGAGCAGTTCTTC. Its translation: CASSSTKYRTDWTSGSSYNEQFF.

The V and J genes are TRBV4-1 and TRBJ1-2; TRBD1 aligns across 9 bases. The CDR3 has 15 residues. The V segment lost 1 base and the J segment 8 bases; nucleotides outside the gene matches: 8. Germline CDR1 reads MGHRA; CDR2 reads YSYEKL. The CDR3 is CASSQGTGGAFGYTF. CDR3 sequence (DNA): TGCGCCAGCAGCCAAGGTACAGGGGGCGCGTTCGGCTACACCTTC.